A selection of T cell receptor beta chains follows, all from one sample in a study of CXCR3-negative and CXCR3-positive naive CD8 T cells. TCRdb derives one entry per CDR3 protein from the 5' RACE reads, leaving out DNA. This repertoire includes roughly 40,000 distinct CDR3 sequences. Sequencing used naive CXCR3- CD8+ T cells from blood. The source is a human donor in good health. Some clones in this sample may be carry-over from other donors' samples. CDR3s include the opening cysteine and the closing phenylalanine or tryptophan. The size of a clone is reported for some rows only, either as once, few or many, or as a class for expanded clones.

j_call | clone_size | v_call | cdr3_aa
TRBJ1-5 | NA | TRBV7-2 | CASSYGQSNQPQHF
TRBJ2-1 | NA | TRBV30 | CAWSDTSGYPAFF
TRBJ2-3 | NA | TRBV7-3 | CASSTHNTDTQYF
TRBJ1-4 | NA | TRBV27 | CASSANGQGASNEKLFF
TRBJ1-5 | NA | TRBV10-3 | CAISDRGPSNQPQHF
TRBJ2-5 | NA | TRBV12-3/TRBV12-4 | CASSSWAGANQETQYF
TRBJ2-3 | NA | TRBV5-1 | CASRAGHLSTDTQYF
TRBJ2-7 | NA | TRBV29-1 | CSVGLITVYGYEQYF
TRBJ2-7 | NA | TRBV28 | CASSLGPLEQYF
TRBJ1-5 | NA | TRBV10-3 | CAISDGGRQPQHF
TRBJ2-2 | NA | TRBV10-2 | CASSELWDTGELFF
TRBJ2-7 | NA | TRBV7-8 | CASSSGTSGGAIDEQYF
TRBJ2-2 | NA | TRBV6-4 | CASSDSVGGNTGELFF
TRBJ1-2 | medium-sized | TRBV7-2 | CATDRGDGYTF
TRBJ2-1 | medium-sized | TRBV7-3 | CASSLPGPVFNEQFF
TRBJ1-1 | NA | TRBV27 | CASSFLSSSTEAFF
TRBJ2-3 | NA | TRBV29-1 | CSVEYWQRVDTQYF
TRBJ2-7 | NA | TRBV10-3 | CAISELADYYEQYF
TRBJ2-7 | NA | TRBV28 | CASSWTGVSYEQYF
TRBJ2-1 | NA | TRBV18 | CASSPRPTTDNEQFF
TRBJ2-3 | NA | TRBV11-3 | CASSSLGRAVNTSTDTQYF
TRBJ2-1 | NA | TRBV28 | CASSLLRDSPREQFF
TRBJ2-1 | NA | TRBV12-3/TRBV12-4 | CASSLEQGTNEQFF
TRBJ1-1 | NA | TRBV16 | CASSQRTGGSTEAFF
TRBJ2-1 | NA | TRBV28 | CASSFGSSYNEQFF
TRBJ1-1 | NA | TRBV27 | CASRLTGLNTEAFF
TRBJ2-7 | NA | TRBV5-1 | CASSLAGGGDPSYEQYF
TRBJ1-1 | NA | TRBV27 | CASSEGDTEAFF
TRBJ2-7 | NA | TRBV29-1 | CSVEGGTYEQYF
TRBJ2-1 | NA | TRBV27 | CASSLSPASGGTREFF
TRBJ2-7 | medium-sized | TRBV29-1 | CSVSQGAFYEQYF
TRBJ2-3 | NA | TRBV5-1 | CASSLAVAGRPTDTQYF
TRBJ2-7 | NA | TRBV7-2 | CASSSGTSAYEQYF
TRBJ1-2 | NA | TRBV7-2 | CASSPLGDIKRGYTF
TRBJ2-1 | NA | TRBV6-4 | CASSDQGGGANEQFF
TRBJ2-1 | NA | TRBV2 | CASSDWDRDYNEQFF
TRBJ1-1 | NA | TRBV7-9 | CASSKPDRGSIEAFF
TRBJ2-1 | NA | TRBV9 | CASSVDPSRTSYNEQFF
TRBJ1-2 | NA | TRBV6-2/TRBV6-3 | CASSPGTTNYGYTF
TRBJ2-5 | NA | TRBV9 | CASSVDDRGVETQYF
TRBJ1-2 | NA | TRBV12-3/TRBV12-4 | CASSFLLDPSSGYTF
TRBJ2-1 | NA | TRBV28 | CASSPGFYSYNEQFF
TRBJ2-2 | NA | TRBV6-6 | CASSPSEGRELFF
TRBJ2-3 | NA | TRBV6-5 | CASSSRLARTDTQYF
TRBJ2-7 | medium-sized | TRBV29-1 | CSVEGQGHEQYF
TRBJ2-1 | NA | TRBV4-3 | CASSQDSGGYNEQFF
TRBJ2-3 | NA | TRBV28 | CASSATLTGTSGTDTQYF
TRBJ2-1 | NA | TRBV28 | CASSLLAWGMGYNEQFF
TRBJ2-7 | NA | TRBV28 | CASSFKGQGFDEQYF